This TCR beta chain was found in a study of OX40 agonist ivuxolimab in advanced cancers. Background on the study: Every 2 weeks, patients received ivuxolimab intravenously, dosed at 0.01 to 10 mg/kg.

Profiled with immunoSEQ multiplex PCR; TCRdb holds only in-frame clones, not every one. The repertoire holds about 27,000 clones, with 85% to 90% as singletons. General study points: The work left the antigen specificity of expanded peripheral T cells undetermined. At doses 0.1 to 3.0 mg/kg, CD4+ and CD8+ clones expanded.

CDR3 length: 17 residues. The germline V and J ends were trimmed by 3 bases and 5 bases, with 19 bases remaining between them. Germline V gene data show CDR1 as MGHRA and CDR2 as YSYEKL. Details on this clone: Its antigen is still unknown.

People who had autoimmune disease history or systemic immunosuppression were excluded. The sample in question was CD4+ or CD8+ T cells sorted from blood, obtained in a trial of the OX40 agonist ivuxolimab. The TCR sequence derives from an adult with an advanced solid tumor such as melanoma, head and neck, liver or kidney cancer. The J gene is TRBJ2-2, the V gene TRBV4-1; possibly TRBD2 for D (6 bases). CDR3 protein: CASSQRRSAGGTGELFF. CDR3 nucleotides: TGCGCCAGCAGCCAGAGAAGGTCGGCCGGAGGGACCGGGGAGCTGTTTTTT.